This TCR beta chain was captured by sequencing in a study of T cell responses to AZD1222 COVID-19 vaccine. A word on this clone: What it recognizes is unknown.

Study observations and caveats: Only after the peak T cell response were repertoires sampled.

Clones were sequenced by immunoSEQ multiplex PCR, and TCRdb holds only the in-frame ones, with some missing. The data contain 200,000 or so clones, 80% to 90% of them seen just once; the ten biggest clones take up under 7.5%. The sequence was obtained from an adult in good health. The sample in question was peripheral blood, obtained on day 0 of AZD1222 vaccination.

The DNA for the CDR3 is TGTGCCAGCAGCCCACAGGGGTGGAACTACGAGCAGTACTTC. As protein: CASSPQGWNYEQYF. The chain uses TRBV3-1 (or the pseudogene TRBV3-2) and TRBJ2-7; 7 bases match TRBD1. The CDR3 has 14 residues. Germline assignment: CDR1 LGHDT and CDR2 YNNKEL (reference sequence). J was trimmed by 3 bases and V by 4 bases; bases with no gene match: 6.